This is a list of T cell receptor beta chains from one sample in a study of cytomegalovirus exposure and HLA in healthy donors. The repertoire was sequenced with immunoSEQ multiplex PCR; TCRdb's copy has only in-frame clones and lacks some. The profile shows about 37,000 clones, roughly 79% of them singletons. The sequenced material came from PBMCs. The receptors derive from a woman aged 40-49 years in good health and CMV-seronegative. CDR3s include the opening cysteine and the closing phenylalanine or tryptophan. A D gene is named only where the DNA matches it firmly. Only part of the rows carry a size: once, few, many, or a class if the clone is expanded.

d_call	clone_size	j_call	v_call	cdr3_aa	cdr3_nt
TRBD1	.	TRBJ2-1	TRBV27	CASSSTTGGNEQFF	TGTGCCAGCAGTAGCACGACAGGGGGCAATGAGCAGTTCTTC
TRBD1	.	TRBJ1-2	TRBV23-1	CASNLTDRAGGYTF	TGCGCCAGCAACCTCACGGACAGGGCGGGCGGCTACACCTTC
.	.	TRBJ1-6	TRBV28	CASTGPEYNSPLHF	TGTGCCAGCACGGGTCCCGAGTATAATTCACCCCTCCACTTT
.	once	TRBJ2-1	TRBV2	CASSAQEVSEQFF	TGTGCCAGCAGTGCCCAGGAGGTCAGTGAGCAGTTCTTC
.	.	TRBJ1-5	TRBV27	CASRAHFSNQPQHF	TGTGCCAGCCGTGCGCACTTTAGCAATCAGCCCCAGCATTTT
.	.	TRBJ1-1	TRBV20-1	CSGRRNTEAFF	TGCAGTGGCCGGAGGAACACTGAAGCTTTCTTT
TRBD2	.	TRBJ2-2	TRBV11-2	CASSARLAGGQANTGELFF	TGTGCCAGCAGCGCACGACTAGCGGGGGGCCAAGCGAACACCGGGGAGCTGTTTTTT
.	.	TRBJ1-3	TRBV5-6	CASSFRRTSGNTIYF	TGTGCCAGCAGCTTTAGGAGAACCTCTGGAAACACCATATATTTT
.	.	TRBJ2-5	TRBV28	CASSFAGSRETQYF	TGTGCCAGCAGTTTTGCGGGGTCCCGAGAGACCCAGTACTTC
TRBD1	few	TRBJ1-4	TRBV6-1	CASSTTGGHEKLFF	TGTGCCAGCAGCACAACAGGGGGGCATGAAAAACTGTTTTTT
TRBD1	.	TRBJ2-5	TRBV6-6	CASSPGTGAKETQYF	TGTGCCAGCAGCCCCGGGACAGGGGCCAAAGAGACCCAGTACTTC
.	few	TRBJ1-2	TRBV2	CAKSPGQGHYGYTF	TGTGCCAAATCACCGGGACAAGGCCACTATGGCTACACCTTC
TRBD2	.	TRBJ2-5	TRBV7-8	CASSPARLAGQETQYF	TGTGCCAGCAGCCCGGCTCGACTAGCGGGGCAAGAGACCCAGTACTTC
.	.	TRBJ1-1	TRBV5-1	CASSSSHQGTEAFF	TGCGCCAGCAGCTCATCCCATCAGGGGACTGAAGCTTTCTTT
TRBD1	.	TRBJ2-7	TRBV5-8	CASDRDRAREQYF	TGTGCCAGCGACCGGGACAGGGCCCGCGAGCAGTACTTC
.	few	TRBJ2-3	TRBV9	CASSAPRGDLTPGGTQYF	TGTGCCAGCAGCGCACCTAGGGGGGACTTGACCCCGGGAGGTACGCAGTATTTT
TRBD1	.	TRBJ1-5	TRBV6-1	CASSEGTGQGQPQHF	TGTGCCAGCAGTGAAGGAACGGGACAGGGCCAGCCCCAGCATTTT
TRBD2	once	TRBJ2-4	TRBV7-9	CASSSGLAGGRAKNIQYF	TGTGCCAGCAGCTCGGGACTAGCGGGGGGCCGGGCCAAAAACATTCAGTACTTC
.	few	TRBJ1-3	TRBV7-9	CASSYWGGQGSGNTIYF	TGTGCCAGCAGCTATTGGGGAGGCCAAGGCTCTGGAAACACCATATATTTT
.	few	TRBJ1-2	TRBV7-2	CASSPTATNYGYTF	TGTGCCAGCAGCCCGACAGCGACTAACTATGGCTACACCTTC
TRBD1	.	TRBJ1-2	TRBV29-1	CSVQGPSISGYTF	TGCAGCGTACAGGGGCCCTCTATTTCGGGCTACACCTTC
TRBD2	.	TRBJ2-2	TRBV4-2	CASSQDRWDGGDTGELFF	TGTGCCAGCAGCCAAGATCGGTGGGACGGGGGGGACACCGGGGAGCTGTTTTTT
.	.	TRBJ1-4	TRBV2	CASSVGGRFEKLFF	TGTGCCAGCAGTGTGGGGGGAAGGTTTGAAAAACTGTTTTTT
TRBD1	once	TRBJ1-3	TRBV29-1	CSVRGPLSGNTIYF	TGCAGCGTTAGGGGGCCCCTCTCTGGAAACACCATATATTTT
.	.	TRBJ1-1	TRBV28	CASSFYGPKNTEAFF	TGTGCCAGCAGTTTTTATGGGCCAAAGAACACTGAAGCTTTCTTT
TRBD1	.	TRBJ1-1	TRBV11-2	CASSFVTGTGEPEAFF	TGTGCCAGCAGCTTTGTCACCGGGACAGGGGAGCCTGAAGCTTTCTTT
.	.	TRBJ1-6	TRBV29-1	CSVRDTTSSPLHF	TGCAGCGTTCGGGACACCACTAGTTCACCCCTCCACTTT
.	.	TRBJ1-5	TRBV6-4	CASSQELNQPQHF	TGTGCCAGCAGTCAGGAACTTAATCAGCCCCAGCATTTT
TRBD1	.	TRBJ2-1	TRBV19	CASSKTGADGNEQFF	TGTGCCAGTAGTAAAACAGGGGCCGATGGCAATGAGCAGTTCTTC
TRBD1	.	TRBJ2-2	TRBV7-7	CASSLLQGPNTGELFF	TGTGCTAGCAGCCTACTACAGGGGCCTAACACCGGGGAGCTGTTTTTT
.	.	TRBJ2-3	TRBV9	CASSVGGDTDTQYF	TGTGCCAGCAGCGTAGGCGGGGACACAGATACGCAGTATTTT
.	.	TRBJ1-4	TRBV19	CASSLNHRATNEKLFF	TGTGCCAGTAGTCTCAACCACAGGGCGACTAATGAAAAACTGTTTTTT
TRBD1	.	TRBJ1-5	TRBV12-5	CASGPSGGSNQPQHF	TGTGCTAGTGGTCCTTCAGGGGGCAGCAATCAGCCCCAGCATTTT
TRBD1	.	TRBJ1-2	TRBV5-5	CASSRGDRPNYGYTF	TGTGCCAGCAGCCGAGGGGACAGGCCCAACTATGGCTACACCTTC
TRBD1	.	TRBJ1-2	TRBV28	CASSQIGWTGLYGYTF	TGTGCCAGCAGTCAAATTGGGTGGACAGGTCTCTATGGCTACACCTTC
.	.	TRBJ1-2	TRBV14	CASSYGSTYGYTF	TGTGCCAGCAGCTACGGGTCTACCTATGGCTACACCTTC
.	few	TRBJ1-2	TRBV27	CASSFIGSVLGGYTF	TGTGCCAGCAGTTTCATTGGAAGCGTCCTTGGTGGCTACACCTTC
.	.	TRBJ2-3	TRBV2	CASSGLTSTDTQYF	TGTGCCAGCAGTGGTCTAACTAGCACAGATACGCAGTATTTT
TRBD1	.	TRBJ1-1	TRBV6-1	CASSGGGDEAFF	TGTGCCAGCAGTGGAGGGGGCGACGAAGCTTTCTTT
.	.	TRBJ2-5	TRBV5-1	CASSLFSQETQYF	TGCGCCAGCAGCTTGTTCAGCCAAGAGACCCAGTACTTC
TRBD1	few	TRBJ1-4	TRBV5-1	CASSLGDSHEKLFF	TGCGCCAGCAGCTTGGGGGACAGCCATGAAAAACTGTTTTTT
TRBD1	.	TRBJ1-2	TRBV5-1	CASSSDGTGSSRGGYTF	TGCGCCAGCAGCTCTGACGGGACAGGGTCATCGAGAGGTGGCTACACCTTC
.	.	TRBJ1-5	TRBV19	CASSIGGLGNQPQHF	TGTGCCAGTAGTATTGGGGGGTTGGGCAATCAGCCCCAGCATTTT
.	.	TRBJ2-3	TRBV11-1	CASSARQLTDTQYF	TGTGCCAGCAGCGCTAGGCAACTCACAGATACGCAGTATTTT
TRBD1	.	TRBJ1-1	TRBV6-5	CASSDRDRTEAFF	TGTGCCAGCAGTGACAGGGATCGGACTGAAGCTTTCTTT
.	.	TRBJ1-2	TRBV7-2	CASSLGRDYGYTF	TGTGCCAGCAGCTTGGGCAGGGACTATGGCTACACCTTC
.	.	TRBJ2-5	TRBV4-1	CASSQLTLAGETQYF	TGCGCCAGCAGCCAATTAACACTGGCCGGGGAGACCCAGTACTTC
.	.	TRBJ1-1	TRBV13	CASSLRKDNVWSLLKGAFF	TGTGCCAGCAGCTTACGGAAGGACAACGTTTGGTCACTACTAAAAGGAGCTTTCTTT
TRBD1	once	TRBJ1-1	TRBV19	CASSIGGQLTSEAFF	TGTGCCAGTAGTATCGGGGGACAGCTCACATCTGAAGCTTTCTTT
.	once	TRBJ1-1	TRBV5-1	CASSLLAGGTEAFF	TGCGCCAGCAGCTTGCTGGCAGGAGGCACTGAAGCTTTCTTT
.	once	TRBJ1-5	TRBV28	CASRYAGVQPQHF	TGTGCCAGCAGGTATGCAGGGGTTCAGCCCCAGCATTTT
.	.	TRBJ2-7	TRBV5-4	CASSIAGIPYEQYF	TGTGCCAGCAGCATTGCGGGCATTCCCTACGAGCAGTACTTC
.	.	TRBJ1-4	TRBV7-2	CASSPDNRLNEKLFF	TGTGCCAGCAGCCCGGACAATCGGCTCAATGAAAAACTGTTTTTT
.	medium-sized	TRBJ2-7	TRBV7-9	CASSPGLYYEQYF	TGTGCCAGCAGCCCAGGACTATACTACGAGCAGTACTTC
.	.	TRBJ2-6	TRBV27	CASSLSPGSGANVLTF	TGTGCCAGCAGTTTATCGCCAGGGTCTGGGGCCAACGTCCTGACTTTC
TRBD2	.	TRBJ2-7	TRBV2	CASSPAPAGGYYEQYF	TGTGCCAGCAGTCCCGCCCCAGCGGGGGGGTACTACGAGCAGTACTTC
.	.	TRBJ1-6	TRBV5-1	CASSLSGSYNSPLHF	TGCGCCAGCAGCTTGTCGGGGTCCTATAATTCACCCCTCCACTTT